The clone carrying this T cell receptor beta chain appeared a few times. Its target is not known. This may be a read error, as it is one base from a much larger clone. Other DNA sequences in the sample encode the same CDR3. The sample is drawn from a study of shared clonotypes between healthy human individuals. Study conclusions and caveats: The rarefaction results pointed to incomplete sorted-subset sequencing despite large depth. Larger richness was generally estimated for naive than memory subsets.

Sequencing used immunoSEQ multiplex PCR; TCRdb keeps in-frame clones, though not all of them. The sample shows some 790,000 clones, around 70% of them seen only once. V was pared by 6 bases and J by 1 base, with 4 bases of the junction left unmatched. CDR3 length: 15 residues. Germline assignment: CDR1 MDHEN and CDR2 SYDVKM. The sequence was obtained from a woman in her 30s in good health. The chain combines TRBV28 with TRBJ1-5; 9 bases align to TRBD1. The sample consisted of memory CD4+ T cells sorted from blood. Documented subset: CD45RA-negative fraction. The CDR3 coding sequence is TGTGCCAGCAGCTGGACAGGGGCCAGCAATCAGCCCCAGCATTTT. It translates to CASSWTGASNQPQHF. Filled out from reference TRBV28 and TRBJ1-5, the complete variable domain reads DVKVTQSSRYLVKRTGEKVFLECVQDMDHENMFWYRQDPGLGLRLIYFSYDVKMKEKGDIPEGYSVSREKKERFSLILESASTNQTSMYLCASSWTGASNQPQHFGDGTRLSIL.